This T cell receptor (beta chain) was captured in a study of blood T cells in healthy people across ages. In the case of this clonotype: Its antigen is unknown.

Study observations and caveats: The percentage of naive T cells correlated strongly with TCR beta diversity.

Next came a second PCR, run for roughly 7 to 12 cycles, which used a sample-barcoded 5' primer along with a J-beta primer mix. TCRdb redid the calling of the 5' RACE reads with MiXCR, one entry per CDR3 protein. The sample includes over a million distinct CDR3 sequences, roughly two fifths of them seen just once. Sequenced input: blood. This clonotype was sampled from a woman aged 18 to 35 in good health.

The CDR3 loop reads CSPGGSNYGYTF. The CDR3 DNA follows: TGCAGTCCGGGGGGCTCTAACTATGGCTACACCTTC. The chain has TRBV20-1 and TRBJ1-2; D may be TRBD1 (6 bases). CDR3 length: 12 residues. The V end was cut by 8 bases, the J end by 0 bases, with 10 bases between. Germline-derived CDR1 and CDR2 are DFQATT and SNEGSKA (reference sequence).